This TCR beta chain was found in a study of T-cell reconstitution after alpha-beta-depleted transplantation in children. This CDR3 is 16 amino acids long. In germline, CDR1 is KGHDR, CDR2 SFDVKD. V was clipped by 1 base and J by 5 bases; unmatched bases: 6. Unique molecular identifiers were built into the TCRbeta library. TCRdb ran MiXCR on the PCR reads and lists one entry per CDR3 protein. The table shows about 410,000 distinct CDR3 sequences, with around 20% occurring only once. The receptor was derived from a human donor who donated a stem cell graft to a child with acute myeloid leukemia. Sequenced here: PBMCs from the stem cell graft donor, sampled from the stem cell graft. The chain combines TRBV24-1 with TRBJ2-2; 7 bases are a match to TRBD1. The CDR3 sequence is CATSDFKGAVTGELFF. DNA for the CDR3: TGTGCCACCAGTGATTTTAAGGGGGCTGTAACCGGGGAGCTGTTTTTT.